The clone carrying this T cell receptor (beta chain) was found many times. The target antigen is unknown. Each ophthalmopathy patient scored at least 3 on the Clinical Activity Score and at least 4 on NOSPECS grade, with duration under 3 months. This sample is drawn from a study of T cells in Graves' hyperthyroidism and ophthalmopathy. The study's findings and limits: Ophthalmopathy prediction by the model preceded onset by a median roughly 6 months.

CDR3 length: 16 residues. V shed 5 bases and J 7 bases; nucleotides not matched to a gene: 11. The germline V gene encodes CDR1 SGHTA and CDR2 FQGTGA. Amplification targeted TCR beta CDR3 regions from RNA transcripts. Carried out on the TCR CDR3, a first-round RT-PCR used the HTBI primer set. TCRdb re-analysed the multiplex PCR reads in MiXCR, keeping a single row per CDR3 protein. Among around 600,000 distinct CDR3 sequences listed, approximately 15% were seen once. The receptor's source is a woman aged 18-29 years with Graves' ophthalmopathy. Sequencing was carried out using blood. This chain uses TRBV7-3 with TRBJ2-1; 10 bases line up with TRBD2. CDR3 nucleotide sequence: TGTGCCAGCAGCCCCCAGGCTAGCGGGAGACGAAATGAGCAGTTCTTC. Translated: CASSPQASGRRNEQFF.